This T cell receptor (beta chain) emerged from a study of OX40 agonist ivuxolimab in advanced cancers. Background on the study: The patients got ivuxolimab, which is an agonistic anti-OX40 (CD134) antibody. With a range of about 23 to 90, age averaged about 58 years, and 65% to 90% were male. Previous treatment with anti-PD-1, anti-PD-L1 or anti-CTLA-4 therapy was allowed; about 40% had received some. The study enrolled dose-escalation patients with hepatocellular carcinoma, melanoma, renal cell or head and neck cancer.

The CDR3 has 17 amino acids. In germline, CDR1 is SGDLS, CDR2 YYNGEE. V dropped 0 bases and J dropped 0 bases, with 15 bases sitting between them. Sequencing was performed with immunoSEQ multiplex PCR; in TCRdb, only in-frame clones are kept and a portion is missing. The sample lists under 55,000 clones, roughly four fifths seen once, with more than 2% in the top ten. The chain links TRBV9 to TRBJ1-2; D uncertain. The receptor's source is an adult with an advanced solid tumor such as melanoma, head and neck, liver or kidney cancer. Sequences were derived from CD4+ or CD8+ T cells sorted from blood, sampled in a trial of the OX40 agonist ivuxolimab. The CDR3 nucleotides read TGTGCCAGCAGCGTAGGAATAGGCGGTTCGTCTAACTATGGCTACACCTTC. Amino acids: CASSVGIGGSSNYGYTF.